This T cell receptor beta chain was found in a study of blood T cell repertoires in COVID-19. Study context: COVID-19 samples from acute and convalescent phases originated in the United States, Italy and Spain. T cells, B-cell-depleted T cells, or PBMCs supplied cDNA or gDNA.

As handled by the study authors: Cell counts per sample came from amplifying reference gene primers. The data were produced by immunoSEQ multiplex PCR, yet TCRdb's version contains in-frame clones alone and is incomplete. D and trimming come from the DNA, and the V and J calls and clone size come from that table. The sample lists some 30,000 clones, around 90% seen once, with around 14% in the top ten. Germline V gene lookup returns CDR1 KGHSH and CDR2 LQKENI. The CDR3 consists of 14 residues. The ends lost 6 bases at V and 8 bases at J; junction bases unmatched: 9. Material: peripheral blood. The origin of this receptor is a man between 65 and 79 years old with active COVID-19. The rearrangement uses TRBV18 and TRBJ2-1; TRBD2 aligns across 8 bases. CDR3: CASSPQSGSDEQFF. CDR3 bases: TGTGCCAGCTCGCCCCAAAGCGGGAGCGATGAGCAGTTCTTC.